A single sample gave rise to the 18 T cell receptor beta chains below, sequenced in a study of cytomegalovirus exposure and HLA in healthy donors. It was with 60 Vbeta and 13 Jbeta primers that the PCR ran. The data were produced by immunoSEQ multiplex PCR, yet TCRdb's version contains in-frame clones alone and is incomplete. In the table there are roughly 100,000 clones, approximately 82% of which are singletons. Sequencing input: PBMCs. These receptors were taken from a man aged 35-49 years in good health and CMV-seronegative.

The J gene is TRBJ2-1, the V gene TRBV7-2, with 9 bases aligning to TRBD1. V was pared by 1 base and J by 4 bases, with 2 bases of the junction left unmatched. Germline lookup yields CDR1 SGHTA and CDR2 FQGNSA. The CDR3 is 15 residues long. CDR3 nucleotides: TGTGCCAGCAGCTTAGAGGGACAGGGATACAATGAGCAGTTCTTC. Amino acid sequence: CASSLEGQGYNEQFF.

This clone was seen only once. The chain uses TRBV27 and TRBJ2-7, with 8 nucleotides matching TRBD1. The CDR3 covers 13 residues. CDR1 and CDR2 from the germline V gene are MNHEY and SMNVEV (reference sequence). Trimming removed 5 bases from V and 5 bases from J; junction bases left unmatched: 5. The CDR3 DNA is TGTGCCAGCAGTGCAGGGGGCCCCCACGAGCAGTACTTC. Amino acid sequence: CASSAGGPHEQYF.

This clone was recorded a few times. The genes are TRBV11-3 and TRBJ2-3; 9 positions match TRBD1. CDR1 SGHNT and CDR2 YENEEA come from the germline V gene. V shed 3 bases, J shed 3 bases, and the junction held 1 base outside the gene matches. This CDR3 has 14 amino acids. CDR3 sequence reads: CASSFDRGTDTQYF. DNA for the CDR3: TGTGCCAGCAGCTTCGACAGGGGGACAGATACGCAGTATTTT.

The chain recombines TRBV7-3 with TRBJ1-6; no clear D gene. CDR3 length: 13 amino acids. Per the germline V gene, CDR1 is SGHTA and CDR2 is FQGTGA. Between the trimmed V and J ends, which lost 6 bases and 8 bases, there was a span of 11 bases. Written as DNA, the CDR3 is TGTGCCAGCAGTCTACTCCGGTATTCACCCCTCCACTTT. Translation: CASSLLRYSPLHF.

The CDR3 region has the DNA TGCGCCAGCAGCTTGGACAGGGTTGGCTCTGGGGCCAACGTCCTGACTTTC. This translates into CASSLDRVGSGANVLTF. The rearrangement joins TRBV5-1 to TRBJ2-6; possibly TRBD1 for D (6 bases). V dropped 0 bases and J dropped 0 bases, with 10 bases sitting between them. CDR1 is SGHRS, CDR2 YFSETQ, per germline. The CDR3 runs to 17 residues.

The CDR3 protein is CASSFQGPQEKLFF. The CDR3 coding sequence is TGTGCCAGCAGCTTTCAGGGGCCTCAGGAAAAACTGTTTTTT. This chain connects TRBV7-9 to TRBJ1-4; D perhaps matches TRBD1 (6 bases). Germline CDR1 reads SEHNR; CDR2 reads FQNEAQ (reference sequence). Trimming removed 3 bases from V and 8 bases from J, with 13 bases in between. The CDR3 has 14 amino acids.

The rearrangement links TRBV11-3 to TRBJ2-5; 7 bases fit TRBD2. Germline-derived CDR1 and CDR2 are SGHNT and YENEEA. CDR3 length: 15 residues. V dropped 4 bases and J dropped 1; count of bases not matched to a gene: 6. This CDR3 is CASSSGLVGQETQYF. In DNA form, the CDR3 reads TGTGCCAGCAGCTCAGGACTAGTTGGCCAAGAGACCCAGTACTTC.

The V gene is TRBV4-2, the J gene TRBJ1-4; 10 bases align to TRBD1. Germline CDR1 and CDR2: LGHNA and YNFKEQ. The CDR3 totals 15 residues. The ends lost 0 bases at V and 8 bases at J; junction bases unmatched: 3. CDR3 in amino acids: CASSQDWTGGEKLFF. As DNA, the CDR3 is TGTGCCAGCAGCCAAGATTGGACAGGGGGGGAAAAACTGTTTTTT.

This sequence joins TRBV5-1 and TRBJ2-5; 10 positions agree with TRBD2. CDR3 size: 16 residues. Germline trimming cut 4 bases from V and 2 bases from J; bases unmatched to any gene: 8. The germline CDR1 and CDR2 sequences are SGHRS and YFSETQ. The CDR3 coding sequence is TGCGCCAGCAGCAATAACGTAGCGGGGGGACAAGAGACCCAGTACTTC. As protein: CASSNNVAGGQETQYF.

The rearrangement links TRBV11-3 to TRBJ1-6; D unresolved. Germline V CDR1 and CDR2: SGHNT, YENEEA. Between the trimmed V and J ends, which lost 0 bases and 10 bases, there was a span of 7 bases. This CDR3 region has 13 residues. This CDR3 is CASSLDPVSPLHF. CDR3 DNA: TGTGCCAGCAGCTTAGATCCCGTATCACCCCTCCACTTT.

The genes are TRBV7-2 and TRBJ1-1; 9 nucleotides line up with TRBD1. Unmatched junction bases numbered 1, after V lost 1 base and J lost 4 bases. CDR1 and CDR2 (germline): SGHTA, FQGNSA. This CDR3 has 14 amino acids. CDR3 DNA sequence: TGTGCCAGCAGCTTAGTGGGACAGGGCACTGAAGCTTTCTTT. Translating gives CASSLVGQGTEAFF.

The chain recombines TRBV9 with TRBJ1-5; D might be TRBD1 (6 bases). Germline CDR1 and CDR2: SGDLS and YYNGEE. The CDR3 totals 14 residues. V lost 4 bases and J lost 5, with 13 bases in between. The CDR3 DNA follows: TGTGCCAGCAGCCCGGGTGCAGGGGATCAGCCCCAGCATTTT. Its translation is CASSPGAGDQPQHF.

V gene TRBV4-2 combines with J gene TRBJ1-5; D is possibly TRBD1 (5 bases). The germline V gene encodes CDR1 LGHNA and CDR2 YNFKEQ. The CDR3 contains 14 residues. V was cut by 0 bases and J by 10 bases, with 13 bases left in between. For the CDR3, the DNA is TGTGCCAGCAGCCAAGAATGGGGAGGACATCCCCAGCATTTT. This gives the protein CASSQEWGGHPQHF.

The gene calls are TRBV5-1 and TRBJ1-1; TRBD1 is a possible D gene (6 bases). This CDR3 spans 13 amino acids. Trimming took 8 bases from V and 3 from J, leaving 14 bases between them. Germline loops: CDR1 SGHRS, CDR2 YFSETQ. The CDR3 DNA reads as TGCGCCAGTTGGCGGGGGGCGGACACTGAAGCTTTCTTT. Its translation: CASWRGADTEAFF.

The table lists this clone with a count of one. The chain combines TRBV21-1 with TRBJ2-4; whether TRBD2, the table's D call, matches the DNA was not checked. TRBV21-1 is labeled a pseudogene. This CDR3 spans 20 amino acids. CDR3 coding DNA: TGTGCCAGCAGCAAAGCCCTTACCCCGGGAGCAAGTAGGTCCGGTGACATTCAGTACTTC. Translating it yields CASSKALTPGASRSGDIQYF.

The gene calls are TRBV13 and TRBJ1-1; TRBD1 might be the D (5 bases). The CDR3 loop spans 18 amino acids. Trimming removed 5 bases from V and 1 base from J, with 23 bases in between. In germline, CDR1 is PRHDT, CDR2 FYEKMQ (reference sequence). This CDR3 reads CASSALVGGVSENTEAFF. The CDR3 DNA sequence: TGTGCCAGCAGCGCCCTGGTGGGGGGAGTCTCGGAGAACACTGAAGCTTTCTTT.

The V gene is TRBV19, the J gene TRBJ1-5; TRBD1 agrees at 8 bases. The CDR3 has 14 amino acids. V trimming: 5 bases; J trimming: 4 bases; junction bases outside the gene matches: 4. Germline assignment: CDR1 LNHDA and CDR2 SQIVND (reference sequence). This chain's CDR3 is CASSFGQGNQPQHF. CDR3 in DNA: TGTGCCAGTAGTTTTGGACAGGGTAATCAGCCCCAGCATTTT.

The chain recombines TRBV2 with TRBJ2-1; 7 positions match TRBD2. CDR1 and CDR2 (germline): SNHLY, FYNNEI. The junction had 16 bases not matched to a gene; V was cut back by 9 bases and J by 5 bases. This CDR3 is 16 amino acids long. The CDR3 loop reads CARALSPTSPNNEQFF. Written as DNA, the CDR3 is TGTGCCAGAGCCCTTTCGCCGACTAGCCCGAACAATGAGCAGTTCTTC.